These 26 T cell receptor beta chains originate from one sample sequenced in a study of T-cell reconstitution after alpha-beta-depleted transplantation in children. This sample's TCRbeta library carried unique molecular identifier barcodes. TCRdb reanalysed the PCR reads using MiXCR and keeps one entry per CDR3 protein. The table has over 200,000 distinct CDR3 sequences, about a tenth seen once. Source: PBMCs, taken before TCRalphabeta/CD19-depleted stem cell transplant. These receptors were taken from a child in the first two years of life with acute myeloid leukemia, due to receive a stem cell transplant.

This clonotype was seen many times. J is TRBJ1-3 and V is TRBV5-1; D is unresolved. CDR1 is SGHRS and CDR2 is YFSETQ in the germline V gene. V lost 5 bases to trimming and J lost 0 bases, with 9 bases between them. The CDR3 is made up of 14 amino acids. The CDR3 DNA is TGCGCCAGCAGGCCGGGAGTCTCTGGAAACACCATATATTTT. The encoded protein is CASRPGVSGNTIYF.

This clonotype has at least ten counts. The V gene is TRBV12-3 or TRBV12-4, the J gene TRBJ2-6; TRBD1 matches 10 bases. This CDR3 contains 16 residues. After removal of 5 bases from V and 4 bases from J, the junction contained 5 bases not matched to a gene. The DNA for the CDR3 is TGTGCCAGCAGTGCGACAGGGGGCTTCGGGGCCAACGTCCTGACTTTC. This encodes CASSATGGFGANVLTF.

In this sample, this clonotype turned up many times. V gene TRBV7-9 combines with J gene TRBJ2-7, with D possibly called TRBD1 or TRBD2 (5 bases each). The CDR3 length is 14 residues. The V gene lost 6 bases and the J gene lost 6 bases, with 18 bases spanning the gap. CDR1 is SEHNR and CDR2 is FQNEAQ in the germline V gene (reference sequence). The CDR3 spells CASRHTGTPSEQYF. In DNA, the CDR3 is TGTGCCAGCAGACACACCGGGACCCCTTCCGAGCAGTACTTC.

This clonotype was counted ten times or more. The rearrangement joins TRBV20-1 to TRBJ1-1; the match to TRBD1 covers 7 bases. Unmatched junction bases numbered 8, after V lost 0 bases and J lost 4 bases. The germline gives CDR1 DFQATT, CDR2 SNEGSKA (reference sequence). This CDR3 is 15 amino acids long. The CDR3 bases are TGCAGTGCTAGAGATGAGGGCAGGGGGGGCACTGAAGCTTTCTTT. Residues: CSARDEGRGGTEAFF.

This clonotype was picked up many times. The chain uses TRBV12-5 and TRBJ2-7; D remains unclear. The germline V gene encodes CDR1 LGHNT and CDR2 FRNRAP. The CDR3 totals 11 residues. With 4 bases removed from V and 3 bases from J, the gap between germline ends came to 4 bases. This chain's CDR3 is CASGSNYEQYF. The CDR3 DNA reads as TGTGCTAGTGGTTCAAACTACGAGCAGTACTTC.

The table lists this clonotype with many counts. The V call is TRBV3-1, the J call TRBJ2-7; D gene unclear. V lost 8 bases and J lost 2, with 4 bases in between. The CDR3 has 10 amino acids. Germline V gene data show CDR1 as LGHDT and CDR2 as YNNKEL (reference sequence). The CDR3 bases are TGTGCCAGCGGGACCTACGAGCAGTACTTC. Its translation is CASGTYEQYF.

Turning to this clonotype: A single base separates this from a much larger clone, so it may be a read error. CDR3: CSAGFYDYTF. In DNA, the CDR3 is TGCAGTGCCGGATTTTATGACTACACCTTC. The chain recombines TRBV20-1 with TRBJ1-2; D is unclear. Germline CDR1 DFQATT, CDR2 SNEGSKA (reference sequence). This CDR3 is 10 amino acids long.

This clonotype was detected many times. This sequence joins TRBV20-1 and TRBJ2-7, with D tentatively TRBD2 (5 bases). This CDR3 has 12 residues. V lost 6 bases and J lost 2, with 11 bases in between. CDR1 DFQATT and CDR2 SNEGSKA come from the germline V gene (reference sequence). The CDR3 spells CSASEGPYEQYF. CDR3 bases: TGCAGTGCATCCGAGGGCCCCTACGAGCAGTACTTC.

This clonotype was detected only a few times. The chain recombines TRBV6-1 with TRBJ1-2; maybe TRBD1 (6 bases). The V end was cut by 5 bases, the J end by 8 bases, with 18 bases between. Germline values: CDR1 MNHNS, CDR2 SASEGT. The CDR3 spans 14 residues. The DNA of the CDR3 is TGTGCCAGCAGTCTCGGAAAACAGGGAACCGGCTACACCTTC. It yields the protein CASSLGKQGTGYTF.

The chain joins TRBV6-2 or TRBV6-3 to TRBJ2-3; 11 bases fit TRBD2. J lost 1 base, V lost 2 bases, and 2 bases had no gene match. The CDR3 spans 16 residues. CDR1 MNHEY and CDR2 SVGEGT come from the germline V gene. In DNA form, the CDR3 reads TGTGCCAGCAGTTACCCACTAGCGGGAGGCACAGATACGCAGTATTTT. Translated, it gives CASSYPLAGGTDTQYF.

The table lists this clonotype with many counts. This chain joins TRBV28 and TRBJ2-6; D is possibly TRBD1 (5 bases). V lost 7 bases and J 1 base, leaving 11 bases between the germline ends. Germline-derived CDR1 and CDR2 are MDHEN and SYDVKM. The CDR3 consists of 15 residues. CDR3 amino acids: CASMAQGSGANVLTF. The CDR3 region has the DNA TGTGCCAGCATGGCTCAGGGTTCTGGGGCCAACGTCCTGACTTTC.

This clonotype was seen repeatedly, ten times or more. CDR3 nucleotides: TGTGCCAGCAGCTACCAGTGGGGCACCGACACCGGGGAGCTGTTTTTT. This translates into CASSYQWGTDTGELFF. The rearrangement links TRBV5-5 to TRBJ2-2, with TRBD1 as a possible D gene (5 bases). V lost 3 bases, J lost 3 bases, and 15 bases lay in between. Per germline, CDR1 SGHKS and CDR2 YYEKEE (reference sequence). CDR3 length: 16 amino acids. Filled out from reference TRBV5-5 and TRBJ2-2, the complete variable domain reads DAGVTQSPTHLIKTRGQQVTLRCSPISGHKSVSWYQQVLGQGPQFIFQYYEKEERGRGNFPDRFSARQFPNYSSELNVNALLLGDSALYLCASSYQWGTDTGELFFGEGSRLTVL.

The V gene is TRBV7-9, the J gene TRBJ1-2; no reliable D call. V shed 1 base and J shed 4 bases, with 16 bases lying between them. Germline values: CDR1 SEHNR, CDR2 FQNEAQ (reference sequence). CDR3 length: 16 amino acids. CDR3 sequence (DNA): TGTGCCAGCAGCTTAGATGGGATTGGGATCCGCTATGGCTACACCTTC. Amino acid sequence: CASSLDGIGIRYGYTF.

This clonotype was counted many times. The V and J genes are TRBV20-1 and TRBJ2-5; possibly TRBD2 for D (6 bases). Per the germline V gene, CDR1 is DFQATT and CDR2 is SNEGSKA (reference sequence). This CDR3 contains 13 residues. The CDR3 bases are TGCAGCATAAAGGACGGGAGCCTAGAGACCCAGTACTTC. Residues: CSIKDGSLETQYF.

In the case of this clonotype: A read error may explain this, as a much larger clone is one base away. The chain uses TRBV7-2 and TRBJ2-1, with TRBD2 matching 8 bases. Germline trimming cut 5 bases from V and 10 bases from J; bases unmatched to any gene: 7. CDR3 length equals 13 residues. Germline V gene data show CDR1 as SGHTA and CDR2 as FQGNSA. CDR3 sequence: CASSPGLVLEQFF. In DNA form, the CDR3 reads TGTGCCAGCAGCCCGGGACTAGTTCTCGAGCAGTTCTTC.

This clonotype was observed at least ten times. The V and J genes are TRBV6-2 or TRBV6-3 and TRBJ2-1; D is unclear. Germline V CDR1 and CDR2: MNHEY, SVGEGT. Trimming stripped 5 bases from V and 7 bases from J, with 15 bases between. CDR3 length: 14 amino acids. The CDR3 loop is CASSPIRVGNEQFF. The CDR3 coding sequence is TGTGCCAGCAGTCCCATCCGGGTCGGGAATGAGCAGTTCTTC.

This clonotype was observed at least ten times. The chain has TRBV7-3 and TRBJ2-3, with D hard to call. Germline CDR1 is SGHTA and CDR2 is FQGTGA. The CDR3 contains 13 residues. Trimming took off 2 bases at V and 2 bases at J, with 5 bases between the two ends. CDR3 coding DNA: TGTGCCAGCAGCTTATCCCACACAGATACGCAGTATTTT. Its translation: CASSLSHTDTQYF. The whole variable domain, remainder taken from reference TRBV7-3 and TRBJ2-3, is GAGVSQTPSNKVTEKGKYVELRCDPISGHTALYWYRQSLGQGPEFLIYFQGTGAADDSGLPNDRFFAVRPEGSVSTLKIQRTERGDSAVYLCASSLSHTDTQYFGPGTRLTVL.

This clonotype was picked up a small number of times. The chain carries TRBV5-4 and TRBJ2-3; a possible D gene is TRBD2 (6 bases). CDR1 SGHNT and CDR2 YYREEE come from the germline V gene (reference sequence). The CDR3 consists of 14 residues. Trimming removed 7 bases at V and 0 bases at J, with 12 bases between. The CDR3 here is CASRRDFSTDTQYF. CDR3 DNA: TGTGCCAGCCGAAGGGACTTCAGCACAGATACGCAGTATTTT.

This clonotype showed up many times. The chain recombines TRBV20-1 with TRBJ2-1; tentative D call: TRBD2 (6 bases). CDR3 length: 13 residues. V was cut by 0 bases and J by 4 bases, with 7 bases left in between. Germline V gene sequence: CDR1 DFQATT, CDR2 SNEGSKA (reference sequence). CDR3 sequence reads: CSARESGYNEQFF. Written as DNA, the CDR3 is TGCAGTGCTAGAGAAAGCGGGTACAATGAGCAGTTCTTC.

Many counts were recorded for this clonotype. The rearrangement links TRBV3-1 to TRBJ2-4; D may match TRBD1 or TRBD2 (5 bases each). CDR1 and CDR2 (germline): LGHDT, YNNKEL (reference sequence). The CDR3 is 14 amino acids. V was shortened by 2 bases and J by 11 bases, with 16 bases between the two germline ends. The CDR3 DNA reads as TGTGCCAGCAGCCAACTCCCTGGTAGGGGACTTCAGTACTTC. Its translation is CASSQLPGRGLQYF. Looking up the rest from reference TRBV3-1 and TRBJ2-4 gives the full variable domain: DTAVSQTPKYLVTQMGNDKSIKCEQNLGHDTMYWYKQDSKKFLKIMFSYNNKELIINETVPNRFSPKSPDKAHLNLHINSLELGDSAVYFCASSQLPGRGLQYFGAGTRLSVL.

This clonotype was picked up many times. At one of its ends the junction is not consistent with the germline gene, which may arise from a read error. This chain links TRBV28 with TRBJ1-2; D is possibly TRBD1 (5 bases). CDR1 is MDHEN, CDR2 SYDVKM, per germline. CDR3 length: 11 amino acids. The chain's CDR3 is CVGANNYGYTF. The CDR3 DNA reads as TGCGTCGGGGCCAATAACTATGGCTACACCTTC.

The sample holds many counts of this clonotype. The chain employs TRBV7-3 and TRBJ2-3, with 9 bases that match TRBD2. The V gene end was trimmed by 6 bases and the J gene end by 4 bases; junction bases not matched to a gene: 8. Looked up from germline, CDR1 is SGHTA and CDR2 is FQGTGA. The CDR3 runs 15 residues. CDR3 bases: TGTGCCAGCAGTCCTATAGCGGGGGTAGCAGATACGCAGTATTTT. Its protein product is CASSPIAGVADTQYF.

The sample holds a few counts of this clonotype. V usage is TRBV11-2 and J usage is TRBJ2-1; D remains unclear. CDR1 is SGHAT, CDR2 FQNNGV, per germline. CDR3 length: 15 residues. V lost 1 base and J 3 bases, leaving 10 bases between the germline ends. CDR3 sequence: CASSLGRLGYNEQFF. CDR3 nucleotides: TGTGCCAGCAGCTTAGGGCGTCTCGGCTACAATGAGCAGTTCTTC.

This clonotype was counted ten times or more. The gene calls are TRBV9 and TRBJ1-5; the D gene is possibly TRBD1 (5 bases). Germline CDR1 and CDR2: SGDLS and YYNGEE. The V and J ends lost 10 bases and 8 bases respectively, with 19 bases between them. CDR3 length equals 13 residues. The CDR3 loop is CASRDFCDEPQHF. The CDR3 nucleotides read TGTGCCTCCCGGGACTTTTGCGATGAGCCCCAGCATTTT.

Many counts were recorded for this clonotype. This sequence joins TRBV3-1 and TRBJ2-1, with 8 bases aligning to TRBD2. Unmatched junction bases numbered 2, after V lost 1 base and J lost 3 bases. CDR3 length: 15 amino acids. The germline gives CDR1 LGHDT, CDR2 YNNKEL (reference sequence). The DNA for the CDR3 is TGTGCCAGCAGCCAAGGGGGACTAGACTACAATGAGCAGTTCTTC. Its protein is CASSQGGLDYNEQFF.

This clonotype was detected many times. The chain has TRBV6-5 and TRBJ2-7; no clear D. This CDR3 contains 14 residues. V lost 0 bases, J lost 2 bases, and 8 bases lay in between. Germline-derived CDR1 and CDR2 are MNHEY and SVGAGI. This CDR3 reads CASSYSHSTYEQYF. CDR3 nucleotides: TGTGCCAGCAGTTACTCGCACTCCACCTACGAGCAGTACTTC.